These 9 T cell receptor beta chains were sequenced from one sample in a study of T cells in Graves' hyperthyroidism and ophthalmopathy. The TCR beta CDR3 regions underwent amplification using RNA transcripts as the source. TCR CDR3 underwent first-round RT-PCR with the HTBI primer set. TCRdb fed the multiplex PCR reads into MiXCR, producing one record per CDR3 protein. The sample has about 620,000 distinct CDR3 sequences; 16% are singletons. The sample comprised blood. These receptors came from a woman younger than 45 with Graves' hyperthyroidism.

The gene calls are TRBV4-1 and TRBJ1-1; D is ambiguous. The CDR3 sequence is 15 residues long. Germline assignment: CDR1 MGHRA and CDR2 YSYEKL. Trimming pared 0 bases from V and 1 base from J, leaving 9 bases between. CDR3 sequence reads: CASSQDGGKNTEAFF. CDR3 DNA sequence: TGCGCCAGCAGCCAAGATGGTGGAAAGAACACTGAAGCTTTCTTT.

About this clonotype: The germline gene is not matched at one end of the junction; a read error may be the cause. The chain recombines TRBV6-1 with TRBJ1-2; D possibly corresponds to TRBD1 (5 bases). Germline V gene data show CDR1 as MNHNS and CDR2 as SASEGT. The CDR3 consists of 14 residues. In DNA, the CDR3 is TGTGTCAGCAGTGAACGGGGCGCGAACTATGGCTACACCTTC. Translated: CVSSERGANYGYTF.

The table lists this clonotype with many counts. This chain links TRBV18 with TRBJ1-2, with 9 bases identical to TRBD1. CDR3 length: 14 amino acids. Germline V gene data show CDR1 as KGHSH and CDR2 as LQKENI. J gave up 4 bases and V 5 bases, and 5 bases lay outside the gene matches. Here the CDR3 DNA reads TGTGCCAGCTCATCTTCGGACAGGGGCTATGGCTACACCTTC. It is translated as CASSSSDRGYGYTF.

The rearrangement links TRBV7-2 to TRBJ2-1; D may correspond to TRBD1 or TRBD2 (5 bases each). The CDR3 consists of 13 residues. The ends were cut back, 4 bases at V and 7 bases at J, with 11 bases in the middle. Germline V gives CDR1 SGHTA, CDR2 FQGNSA. The CDR3 DNA sequence: TGTGCCAGCAGCTCGGGACCCAAGAATGAGCAGTTCTTC. It is translated as CASSSGPKNEQFF.

This clonotype was seen at least ten times. The rearrangement joins TRBV28 to TRBJ2-7; no reliable D call. The germline V and J ends were trimmed by 6 bases and 5 bases, with 14 bases remaining between them. The CDR3 runs to 13 residues. CDR1 is MDHEN, CDR2 SYDVKM, per germline. CDR3 region: CASRVSSFHEQYF. The CDR3 coding sequence is TGTGCCAGCAGGGTTAGCAGCTTCCACGAGCAGTACTTC. Supplemented by reference TRBV28 and TRBJ2-7, the full variable domain reads DVKVTQSSRYLVKRTGEKVFLECVQDMDHENMFWYRQDPGLGLRLIYFSYDVKMKEKGDIPEGYSVSREKKERFSLILESASTNQTSMYLCASRVSSFHEQYFGPGTRLTVT.

V usage is TRBV4-1 and J usage is TRBJ2-1; 16 nucleotides match TRBD2. The V gene end was trimmed by 1 base and the J gene end by 8 bases; junction bases not matched to a gene: 2. This CDR3 region has 16 residues. The germline V gene encodes CDR1 MGHRA and CDR2 YSYEKL. The CDR3 loop is CASSQVGLAGGDEQFF. The DNA of the CDR3 is TGCGCCAGCAGCCAAGTGGGACTAGCGGGAGGGGATGAGCAGTTCTTC.

This clonotype was counted at least ten times. J is TRBJ2-7 and V is TRBV2; TRBD2 aligns across 8 bases. Trimming cost V 6 bases and J 2 bases; bases outside gene matches: 3. Germline V lookup: CDR1 SNHLY, CDR2 FYNNEI. The CDR3 runs 13 residues. The CDR3 is CASRTSGTYEQYF. The CDR3 region has the DNA TGTGCCAGCAGAACTAGCGGAACCTACGAGCAGTACTTC.

This clonotype was seen ten or more times. The chain joins TRBV12-3 or TRBV12-4 to TRBJ1-5; the match to TRBD1 covers 7 bases. Trimming cost V 2 bases and J 3 bases; bases outside gene matches: 4. The CDR3 consists of 15 residues. The CDR3 nucleotides read TGTGCCAGCAGTTTACTGACAGGGAACAATCAGCCCCAGCATTTT. This sequence encodes CASSLLTGNNQPQHF.

This clonotype was picked up many times. The chain couples TRBV20-1 to TRBJ1-5, with a weak D call TRBD1 (6 bases). Trimming left V 4 bases short and J 2 bases short, with 15 bases between. This CDR3 contains 15 residues. Germline CDR1 DFQATT, CDR2 SNEGSKA (reference sequence). In DNA, the CDR3 is TGCAGTGCTACCGGGACAATAAGGGGCAATCAGCCCCAGCATTTT. As protein: CSATGTIRGNQPQHF.